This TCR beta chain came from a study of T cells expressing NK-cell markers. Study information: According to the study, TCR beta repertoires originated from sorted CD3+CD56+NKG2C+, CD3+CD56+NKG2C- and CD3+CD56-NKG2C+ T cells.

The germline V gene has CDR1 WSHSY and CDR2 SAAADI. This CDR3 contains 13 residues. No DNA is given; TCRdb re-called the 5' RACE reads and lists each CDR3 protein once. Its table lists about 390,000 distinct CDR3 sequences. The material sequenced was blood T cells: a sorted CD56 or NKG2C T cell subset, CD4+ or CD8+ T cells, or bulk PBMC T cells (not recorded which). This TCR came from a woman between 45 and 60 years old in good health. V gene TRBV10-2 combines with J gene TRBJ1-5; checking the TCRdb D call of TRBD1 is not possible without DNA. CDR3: CATLGQGGQPQHF.